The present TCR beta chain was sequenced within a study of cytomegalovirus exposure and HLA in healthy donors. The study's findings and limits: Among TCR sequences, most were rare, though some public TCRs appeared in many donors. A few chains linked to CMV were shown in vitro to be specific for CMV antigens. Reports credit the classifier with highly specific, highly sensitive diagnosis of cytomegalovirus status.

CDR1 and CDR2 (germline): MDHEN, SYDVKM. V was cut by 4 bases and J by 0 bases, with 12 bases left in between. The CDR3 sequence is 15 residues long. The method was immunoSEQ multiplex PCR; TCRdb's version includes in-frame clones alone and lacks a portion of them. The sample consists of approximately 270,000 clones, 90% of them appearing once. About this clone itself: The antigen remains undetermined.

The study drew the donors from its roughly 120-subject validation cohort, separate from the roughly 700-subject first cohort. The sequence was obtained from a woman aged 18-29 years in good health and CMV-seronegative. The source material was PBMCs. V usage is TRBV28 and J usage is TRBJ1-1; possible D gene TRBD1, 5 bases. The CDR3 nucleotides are TGTGCCAGCAGTTCAGACCGGGGGGTGAACACTGAAGCTTTCTTT. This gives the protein CASSSDRGVNTEAFF.